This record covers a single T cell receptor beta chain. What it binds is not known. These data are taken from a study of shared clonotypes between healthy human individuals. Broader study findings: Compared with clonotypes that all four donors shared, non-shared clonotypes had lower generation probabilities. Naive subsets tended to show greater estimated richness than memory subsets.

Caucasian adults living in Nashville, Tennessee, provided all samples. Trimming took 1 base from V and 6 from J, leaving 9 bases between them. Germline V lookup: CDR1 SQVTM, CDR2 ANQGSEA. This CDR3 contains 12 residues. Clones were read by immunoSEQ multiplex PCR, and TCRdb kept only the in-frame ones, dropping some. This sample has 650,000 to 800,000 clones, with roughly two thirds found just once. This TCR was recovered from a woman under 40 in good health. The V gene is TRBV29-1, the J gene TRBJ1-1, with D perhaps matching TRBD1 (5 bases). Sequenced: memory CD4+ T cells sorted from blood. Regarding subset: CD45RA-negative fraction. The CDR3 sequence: CSVEARGPEAFF. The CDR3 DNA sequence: TGCAGCGTTGAAGCTCGGGGACCTGAAGCTTTCTTT.